This T cell receptor beta chain comes out of a study of blood T cell repertoires in COVID-19. The overall study: Sites in the United States, Italy and Spain provided acute and convalescent COVID-19 samples.

From germline, CDR1 is SGHTA and CDR2 FQGNSA. Trimming shortened V by 2 bases and J by 4 bases, and 11 bases separated the two germline ends. CDR3 length equals 15 residues. Seattle-derived patients entered the study during active infection and were followed longitudinally. Assay: immunoSEQ multiplex PCR; the TCRdb copy retains only in-frame clones and omits some. The table has over 450,000 clones, around 90% seen once. The TCR comes from a woman aged 45-59 years with COVID-19, enrolled during active disease. Sequencing input: peripheral blood. The gene calls are TRBV7-2 and TRBJ1-4; a possible D gene is TRBD1 (5 bases). The CDR3 DNA reads as TGTGCCAGCAGCTTAAGTAGGGGACTTAATGAAAAACTGTTTTTT. It codes for CASSLSRGLNEKLFF.